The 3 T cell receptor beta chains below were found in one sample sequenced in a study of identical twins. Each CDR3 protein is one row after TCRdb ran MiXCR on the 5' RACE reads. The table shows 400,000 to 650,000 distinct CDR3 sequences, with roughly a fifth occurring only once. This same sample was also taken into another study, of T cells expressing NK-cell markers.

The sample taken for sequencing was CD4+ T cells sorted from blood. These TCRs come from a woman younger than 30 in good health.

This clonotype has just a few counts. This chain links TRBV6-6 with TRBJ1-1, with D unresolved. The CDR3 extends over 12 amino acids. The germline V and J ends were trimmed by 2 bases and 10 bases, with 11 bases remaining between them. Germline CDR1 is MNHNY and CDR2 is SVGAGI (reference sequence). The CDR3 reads CASSYLGSVAFF. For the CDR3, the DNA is TGTGCCAGCAGTTACCTGGGGAGCGTAGCTTTCTTT.

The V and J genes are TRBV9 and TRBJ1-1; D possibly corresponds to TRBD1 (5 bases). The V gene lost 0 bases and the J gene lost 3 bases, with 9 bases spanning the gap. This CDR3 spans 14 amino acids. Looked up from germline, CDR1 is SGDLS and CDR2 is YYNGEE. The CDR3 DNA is TGTGCCAGCAGCGTAGCCAGGGCGGACACTGAAGCTTTCTTT. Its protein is CASSVARADTEAFF. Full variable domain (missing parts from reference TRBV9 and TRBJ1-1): DSGVTQTPKHLITATGQRVTLRCSPRSGDLSVYWYQQSLDQGLQFLIQYYNGEERAKGNILERFSAQQFPDLHSELNLSSLELGDSALYFCASSVARADTEAFFGQGTRLTVV.

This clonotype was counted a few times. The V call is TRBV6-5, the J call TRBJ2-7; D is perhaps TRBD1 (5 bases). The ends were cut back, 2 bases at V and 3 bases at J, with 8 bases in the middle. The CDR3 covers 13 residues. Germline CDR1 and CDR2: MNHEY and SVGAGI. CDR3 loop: CASSYRQLYEQYF. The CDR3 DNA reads TGTGCCAGCAGTTACCGACAGCTCTACGAGCAGTACTTC.